The 8 T cell receptor beta chains below all came from one sample that was sequenced in a study of blood T cell repertoires in COVID-19. TCRdb keeps only in-frame clones here, not all; method: immunoSEQ multiplex PCR. The data show about 170,000 clones, with around 90% seen just once and almost 5% held by the top ten. Sequences were obtained from peripheral blood. All receptors come from a man between 18 and 35 years old with COVID-19, enrolled during active disease.

This clone has just one count. The chain carries TRBV25-1 and TRBJ2-1, with no clear D. The CDR3 extends over 14 amino acids. The V end was cut by 3 bases, the J end by 5 bases, with 11 bases between. Germline V gene sequence: CDR1 MGHDK, CDR2 SYGVNS. The CDR3 reads CASSDRFPDNEQFF. DNA for the CDR3: TGTGCCAGCAGTGACCGGTTCCCCGACAATGAGCAGTTCTTC. Full variable domain (rest looked up from reference TRBV25-1 and TRBJ2-1): EADIYQTPRYLVIGTGKKITLECSQTMGHDKMYWYQQDPGMELHLIHYSYGVNSTEKGDLSSESTVSRIRTEHFPLTLESARPSHTSQYLCASSDRFPDNEQFFGPGTRLTVL.

V is TRBV5-1 and J is TRBJ2-2, with a tentative D call TRBD2 (6 bases). V was pared by 0 bases and J by 5 bases, with 14 bases between. Germline CDR1 reads SGHRS; CDR2 reads YFSETQ. This CDR3 comprises 16 residues. The CDR3 DNA follows: TGCGCCAGCAGCTTGGCCCGACACCGGGGGACCGGGGAGCTGTTTTTT. This translates into CASSLARHRGTGELFF. Variable domain in full (rest from reference TRBV5-1 and TRBJ2-2): KAGVTQTPRYLIKTRGQQVTLSCSPISGHRSVSWYQQTPGQGLQFLFEYFSETQRNKGNFPGRFSGRQFSNSRSEMNVSTLELGDSALYLCASSLARHRGTGELFFGEGSRLTVL.

This chain uses TRBV19 with TRBJ2-7, with TRBD2 matching 13 bases. The germline gives CDR1 LNHDA, CDR2 SQIVND (reference sequence). Unmatched junction bases numbered 9, after V lost 6 bases and J lost 7 bases. The CDR3 is made up of 15 amino acids. The CDR3 loop is CASSWTSGSPGEQYF. CDR3 bases: TGTGCCAGTAGCTGGACTAGCGGGAGCCCCGGGGAGCAGTACTTC.

This chain links TRBV4-1 with TRBJ1-1, with D possibly matching TRBD1 (6 bases). V shed 1 base and J shed 9 bases, with 12 bases lying between them. Germline CDR1 reads MGHRA; CDR2 reads YSYEKL. The CDR3 extends over 13 amino acids. CDR3 DNA: TGCGCCAGCAGCCAAGGAGGACAGTCCCAAGCTTTCTTT. Amino acids: CASSQGGQSQAFF.

The CDR3 loop is CATSVGINEQFF. CDR3 nucleotides: TGTGCCACCAGTGTTGGCATCAATGAGCAGTTCTTC. This rearrangement joins TRBV24-1 to TRBJ2-1; D is ambiguous. Germline V gives CDR1 KGHDR, CDR2 SFDVKD. The CDR3 spans 12 residues. V lost 5 bases and J lost 6, with 7 bases in between.

The gene calls are TRBV19 and TRBJ1-3; D is unclear. This CDR3 spans 17 amino acids. Trimming left V 1 base short and J 2 bases short, with 15 bases between. Germline assignment: CDR1 LNHDA and CDR2 SQIVND (reference sequence). The CDR3 reads CASSIGWRANAGNTIYF. CDR3 coding DNA: TGTGCCAGTAGTATAGGATGGAGGGCCAACGCTGGAAACACCATATATTTT.

The chain carries TRBV2 and TRBJ2-1; 10 bases fit TRBD2. Germline trimming cut 6 bases from V and 3 bases from J; bases unmatched to any gene: 11. CDR1 is SNHLY, CDR2 FYNNEI, per germline. This CDR3 region has 17 residues. CDR3 in DNA: TGTGCCAGCAGGACAGTAGCTAGCGGGAGTTTCTACAATGAGCAGTTCTTC. Translating gives CASRTVASGSFYNEQFF.

This clone has a count of ten or more. V gene TRBV29-1 combines with J gene TRBJ2-7, with 10 bases identical to TRBD2. There are 11 residues in the CDR3. V lost 7 bases, J lost 5 bases, and 2 bases stayed unmatched. Germline V lookup: CDR1 SQVTM, CDR2 ANQGSEA. The CDR3 region is CSAGLADEQYF. The CDR3 bases are TGCAGCGCCGGACTAGCGGACGAGCAGTACTTC.